A single sample is the source of the 17 T cell receptor beta chains below, sequenced in a study of blood T cell repertoires in COVID-19. Profiled with immunoSEQ multiplex PCR; TCRdb holds only in-frame clones, not every one. The table has approximately 470,000 clones, around 90% seen once. Sequencing was done on a sample of PBMCs or T cells enriched from blood (not recorded which). These receptors originate from a woman in her late teens or twenties who had recovered from COVID-19.

The chain links TRBV27 to TRBJ1-6, with 9 bases lining up with TRBD1. This CDR3 contains 15 residues. The germline V gene encodes CDR1 MNHEY and CDR2 SMNVEV (reference sequence). V lost 6 bases and J lost 11; bases outside the gene matches: 11. The CDR3 bases are TGTGCCAGCAGCTACGGACAGGGGATGGTAGCACCCCTCCACTTT. As protein: CASSYGQGMVAPLHF.

Only a few counts were recorded for this clone. The rearrangement uses TRBV14 and TRBJ1-1, with D possibly being TRBD1 (6 bases). This CDR3 has 13 residues. The V gene lost 4 bases and the J gene lost 7 bases, with 13 bases spanning the gap. Germline CDR1 reads SGHDN; CDR2 reads FVKESK. The CDR3 nucleotides are TGTGCCAGCAGCCCCCGGGTACAGGGTGAAGCTTTCTTT. This gives the protein CASSPRVQGEAFF.

The rearrangement joins TRBV10-3 to TRBJ1-2; 8 nucleotides line up with TRBD1. Germline CDR1 ENHRY, CDR2 SYGVKD. This CDR3 spans 14 amino acids. Germline trimming cut 5 bases from V and 2 bases from J; bases unmatched to any gene: 4. CDR3 region: CAISSQGANYGYTF. The CDR3 DNA is TGTGCCATCAGTAGCCAGGGGGCGAACTATGGCTACACCTTC.

This clone has more than one count but fewer than ten. The genes are TRBV19 and TRBJ2-5, with 12 bases that match TRBD2. V lost 5 bases, J lost 5 bases, and 9 bases stayed unmatched. Germline CDR1 is LNHDA and CDR2 is SQIVND (reference sequence). The CDR3 contains 16 residues. CDR3 sequence (DNA): TGTGCCAGTAGTCTGACTAGCGGGGGCCTCCGGGAGACCCAGTACTTC. Translation gives CASSLTSGGLRETQYF.

CDR3 loop: CASSISRGGQGPKEQYF. The CDR3 DNA reads as TGTGCCAGCAGTATCTCACGAGGGGGACAGGGCCCGAAAGAGCAGTACTTC. This chain uses TRBV2 with TRBJ2-7, with 9 positions matching TRBD1. CDR1 SNHLY and CDR2 FYNNEI come from the germline V gene. The CDR3 extends over 17 amino acids. The trim removed 5 bases at V and 7 bases at J, leaving 18 bases unmatched.

V usage is TRBV2 and J usage is TRBJ2-3; tentative D call: TRBD2 (5 bases). The V gene lost 4 bases and the J gene lost 6 bases, with 14 bases spanning the gap. The CDR3 sequence is 14 residues long. Germline lookup yields CDR1 SNHLY and CDR2 FYNNEI. The CDR3 nucleotides read TGTGCCAGCAGTGGAACTAGATCAAAGGATACGCAGTATTTT. Translated, it gives CASSGTRSKDTQYF. The entire variable domain, with the rest obtained from reference TRBV2 and TRBJ2-3, is as follows: EPEVTQTPSHQVTQMGQEVILRCVPISNHLYFYWYRQILGQKVEFLVSFYNNEISEKSEIFDDQFSVERPDGSNFTLKIRSTKLEDSAMYFCASSGTRSKDTQYFGPGTRLTVL.

This clone was found a few times. This chain joins TRBV28 and TRBJ1-6; D is possibly TRBD1 (5 bases). Germline V gene data show CDR1 as MDHEN and CDR2 as SYDVKM. Trimming left V 3 bases short and J 9 bases short, with 21 bases between. The CDR3 totals 17 residues. CDR3 nucleotide sequence: TGTGCCAGCAGTTTTCAGGCCGGAGGGGCAATTCTTTCACCCCTCCACTTT. Residues: CASSFQAGGAILSPLHF.

This clone was observed once. As DNA, the CDR3 is TGTGCCAGCAGTCGGACAGGCGAAGCCTACTATGGCTACACCTTC. Residues: CASSRTGEAYYGYTF. The rearrangement joins TRBV6-5 to TRBJ1-2, with 7 bases that match TRBD1. After removal of 5 bases from V and 3 bases from J, the junction contained 9 bases not matched to a gene. The CDR3 consists of 15 residues. Germline V gene sequence: CDR1 MNHEY, CDR2 SVGAGI.

CDR3 loop: CASSRLGQDTEAFF. For the CDR3, the DNA is TGTGCCAGCAGTCGACTCGGACAGGACACTGAAGCTTTCTTT. The chain joins TRBV3-1 (or the pseudogene TRBV3-2) to TRBJ1-1; 7 bases align to TRBD1. Germline CDR1 is LGHDT and CDR2 is YNNKEL (reference sequence). CDR3 length: 14 amino acids. The trim removed 6 bases at V and 3 bases at J, leaving 7 bases unmatched.

This rearrangement joins TRBV21-1 to TRBJ1-4. TRBV21-1 is tagged as a pseudogene. This CDR3 spans 18 amino acids. The CDR3 coding sequence is TGTGCCAGCCCGATGAGGGGACTGATACGTGCAACTAATGAAAAACTGTTTTTT. Its translation is CASPMRGLIRATNEKLFF.

The chain employs TRBV11-2 and TRBJ2-1, with 13 nucleotides matching TRBD2. Trimming at V came to 5 bases and at J to 9 bases, leaving 7 bases not matched to a gene. The germline V gene encodes CDR1 SGHAT and CDR2 FQNNGV. The CDR3 is 15 amino acids. In DNA form, the CDR3 reads TGTGCCAGCAGCCCTTGGACTAGCGGGGGAGGTGAGCAGTTCTTC. Translating it yields CASSPWTSGGGEQFF.

The rearrangement uses TRBV9 and TRBJ2-7, with a tentative D call TRBD1 (6 bases). The CDR3 sequence is 14 residues long. V was pared by 0 bases and J by 0 bases, with 7 bases between. Germline CDR1 reads SGDLS; CDR2 reads YYNGEE. The CDR3 reads CASSVGGPSYEQYF. The CDR3 DNA is TGTGCCAGCAGCGTAGGGGGGCCCTCCTACGAGCAGTACTTC.

The rearrangement links TRBV30 to TRBJ2-7, with 9 nucleotides matching TRBD1. Trimming took 1 base from V and 7 from J; bases not matched to a gene: 5. This CDR3 spans 13 amino acids. Germline V gene lookup returns CDR1 GTSNPN and CDR2 SVGIG (reference sequence). The CDR3 sequence: CAWSGGQGWEQYF. Here the CDR3 DNA reads TGTGCCTGGAGTGGGGGACAGGGCTGGGAGCAGTACTTC.

V and J are TRBV7-2 and TRBJ1-5; D remains ambiguous. The length of the CDR3 is 13 residues. Trimming removed 4 bases at V and 2 bases at J, with 6 bases between. Germline V gene lookup returns CDR1 SGHTA and CDR2 FQGNSA. The CDR3 loop reads CASSSGRNQPQHF. CDR3 in DNA: TGTGCCAGCAGCTCGGGTCGCAATCAGCCCCAGCATTTT.

The chain uses TRBV21-1 and TRBJ1-2; TRBD1 is the table's D call and was not checked against the DNA. TRBV21-1 is classified as a pseudogene. The CDR3 is 14 amino acids. CDR3 loop: CASILRTGNYGYTF. CDR3 nucleotides: TGTGCCAGCATCCTTAGGACAGGGAACTATGGCTACACCTTC.

V usage is TRBV4-1 and J usage is TRBJ1-5; D remains ambiguous. Trimming left V 1 base short and J 11 bases short, with 12 bases between. CDR1 MGHRA and CDR2 YSYEKL come from the germline V gene. The CDR3 runs to 13 residues. The DNA for the CDR3 is TGCGCCAGCAGCCAAGGTGACTGGTCAGCCCAGCATTTT. Translated, it gives CASSQGDWSAQHF.

In this sample, this clone turned up once. This chain connects TRBV29-1 to TRBJ1-2; D not certain. The CDR3 is 15 residues long. Germline values: CDR1 SQVTM, CDR2 ANQGSEA. The V end lost 2 bases, the J end lost 4 bases, and 17 bases lay between the germline ends. Written as DNA, the CDR3 is TGCAGCGTTGAAAGCTGGGGAGGGAGTCGCTATGGCTACACCTTC. This codes for CSVESWGGSRYGYTF. The full variable domain, in which reference TRBV29-1 and TRBJ1-2 provide the parts outside the CDR3, is SAVISQKPSRDICQRGTSLTIQCQVDSQVTMMFWYRQQPGQSLTLIATANQGSEATYESGFVIDKFPISRPNLTFSTLTVSNMSPEDSSIYLCSVESWGGSRYGYTFGSGTRLTVV.